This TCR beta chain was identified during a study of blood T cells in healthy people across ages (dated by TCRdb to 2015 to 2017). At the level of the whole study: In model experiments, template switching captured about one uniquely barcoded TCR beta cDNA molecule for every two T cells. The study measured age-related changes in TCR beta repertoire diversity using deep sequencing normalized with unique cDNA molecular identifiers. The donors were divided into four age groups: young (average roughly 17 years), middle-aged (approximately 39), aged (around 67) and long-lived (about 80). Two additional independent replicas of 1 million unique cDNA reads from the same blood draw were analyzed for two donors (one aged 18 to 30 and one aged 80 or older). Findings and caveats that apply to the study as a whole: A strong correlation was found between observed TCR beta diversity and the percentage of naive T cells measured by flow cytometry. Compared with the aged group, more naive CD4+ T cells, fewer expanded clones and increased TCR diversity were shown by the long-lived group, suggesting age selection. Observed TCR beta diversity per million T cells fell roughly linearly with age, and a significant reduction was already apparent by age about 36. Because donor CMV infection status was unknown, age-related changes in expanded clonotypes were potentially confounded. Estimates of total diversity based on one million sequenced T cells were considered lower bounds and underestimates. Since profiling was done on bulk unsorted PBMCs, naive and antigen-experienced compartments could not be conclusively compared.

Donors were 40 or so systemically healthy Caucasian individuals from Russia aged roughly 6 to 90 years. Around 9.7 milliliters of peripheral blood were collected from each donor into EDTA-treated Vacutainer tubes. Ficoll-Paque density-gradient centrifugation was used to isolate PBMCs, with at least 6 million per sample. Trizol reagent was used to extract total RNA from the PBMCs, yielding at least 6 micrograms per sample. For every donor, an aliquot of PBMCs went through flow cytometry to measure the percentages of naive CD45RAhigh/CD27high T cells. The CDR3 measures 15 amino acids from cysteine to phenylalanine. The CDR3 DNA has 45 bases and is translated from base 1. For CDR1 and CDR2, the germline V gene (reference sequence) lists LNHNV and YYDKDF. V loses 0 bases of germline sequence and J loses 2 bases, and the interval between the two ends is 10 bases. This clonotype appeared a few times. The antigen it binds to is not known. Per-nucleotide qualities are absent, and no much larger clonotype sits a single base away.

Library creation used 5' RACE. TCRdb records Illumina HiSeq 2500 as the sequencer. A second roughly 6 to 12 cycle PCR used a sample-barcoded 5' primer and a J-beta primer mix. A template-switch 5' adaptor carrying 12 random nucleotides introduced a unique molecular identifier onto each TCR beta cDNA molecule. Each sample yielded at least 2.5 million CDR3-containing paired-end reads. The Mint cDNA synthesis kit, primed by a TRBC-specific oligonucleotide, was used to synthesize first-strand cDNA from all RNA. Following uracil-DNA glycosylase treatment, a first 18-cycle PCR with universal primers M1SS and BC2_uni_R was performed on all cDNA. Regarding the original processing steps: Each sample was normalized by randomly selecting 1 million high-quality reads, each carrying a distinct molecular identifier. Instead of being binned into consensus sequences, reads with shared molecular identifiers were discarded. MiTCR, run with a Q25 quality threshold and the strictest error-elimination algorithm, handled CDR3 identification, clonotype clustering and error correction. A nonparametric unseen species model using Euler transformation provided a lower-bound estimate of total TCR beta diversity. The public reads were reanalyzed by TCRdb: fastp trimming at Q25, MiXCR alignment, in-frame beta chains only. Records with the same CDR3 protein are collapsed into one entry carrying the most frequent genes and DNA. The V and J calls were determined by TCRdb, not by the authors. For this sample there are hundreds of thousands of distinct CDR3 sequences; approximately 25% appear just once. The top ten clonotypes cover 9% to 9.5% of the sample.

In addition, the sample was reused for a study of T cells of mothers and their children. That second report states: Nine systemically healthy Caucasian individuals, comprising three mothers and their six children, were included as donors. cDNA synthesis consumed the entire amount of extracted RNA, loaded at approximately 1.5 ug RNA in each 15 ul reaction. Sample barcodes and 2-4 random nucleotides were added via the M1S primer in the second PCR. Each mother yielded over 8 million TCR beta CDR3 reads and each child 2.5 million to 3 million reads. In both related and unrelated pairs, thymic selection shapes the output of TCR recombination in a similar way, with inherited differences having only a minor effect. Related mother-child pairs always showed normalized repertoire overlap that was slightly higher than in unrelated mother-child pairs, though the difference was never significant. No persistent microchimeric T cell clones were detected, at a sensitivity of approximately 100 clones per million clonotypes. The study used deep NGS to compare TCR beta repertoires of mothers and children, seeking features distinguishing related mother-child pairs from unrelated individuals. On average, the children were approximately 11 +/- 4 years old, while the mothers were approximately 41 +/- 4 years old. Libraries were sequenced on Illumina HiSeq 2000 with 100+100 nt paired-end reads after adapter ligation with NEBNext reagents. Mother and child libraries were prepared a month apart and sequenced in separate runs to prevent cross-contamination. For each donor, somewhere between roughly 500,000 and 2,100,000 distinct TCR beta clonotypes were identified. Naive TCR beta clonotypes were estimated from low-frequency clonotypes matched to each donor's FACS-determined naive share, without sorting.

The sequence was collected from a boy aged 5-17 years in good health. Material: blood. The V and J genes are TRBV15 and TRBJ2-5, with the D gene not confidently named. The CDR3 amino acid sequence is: CATSRDLGPQETQYF. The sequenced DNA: TGTGCCACCAGCAGAGATTTAGGGCCGCAAGAGACCCAGTACTTC. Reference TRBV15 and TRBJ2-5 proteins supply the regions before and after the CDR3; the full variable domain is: DAMVIQNPRYQVTQFGKPVTLSCSQTLNHNVMYWYQQKSSQAPKLLFHYYDKDFNNEADTPDNFQSRRPNTSFCFLDIRSPGLGDTAMYLCATSRDLGPQETQYFGPGTRLLVL.